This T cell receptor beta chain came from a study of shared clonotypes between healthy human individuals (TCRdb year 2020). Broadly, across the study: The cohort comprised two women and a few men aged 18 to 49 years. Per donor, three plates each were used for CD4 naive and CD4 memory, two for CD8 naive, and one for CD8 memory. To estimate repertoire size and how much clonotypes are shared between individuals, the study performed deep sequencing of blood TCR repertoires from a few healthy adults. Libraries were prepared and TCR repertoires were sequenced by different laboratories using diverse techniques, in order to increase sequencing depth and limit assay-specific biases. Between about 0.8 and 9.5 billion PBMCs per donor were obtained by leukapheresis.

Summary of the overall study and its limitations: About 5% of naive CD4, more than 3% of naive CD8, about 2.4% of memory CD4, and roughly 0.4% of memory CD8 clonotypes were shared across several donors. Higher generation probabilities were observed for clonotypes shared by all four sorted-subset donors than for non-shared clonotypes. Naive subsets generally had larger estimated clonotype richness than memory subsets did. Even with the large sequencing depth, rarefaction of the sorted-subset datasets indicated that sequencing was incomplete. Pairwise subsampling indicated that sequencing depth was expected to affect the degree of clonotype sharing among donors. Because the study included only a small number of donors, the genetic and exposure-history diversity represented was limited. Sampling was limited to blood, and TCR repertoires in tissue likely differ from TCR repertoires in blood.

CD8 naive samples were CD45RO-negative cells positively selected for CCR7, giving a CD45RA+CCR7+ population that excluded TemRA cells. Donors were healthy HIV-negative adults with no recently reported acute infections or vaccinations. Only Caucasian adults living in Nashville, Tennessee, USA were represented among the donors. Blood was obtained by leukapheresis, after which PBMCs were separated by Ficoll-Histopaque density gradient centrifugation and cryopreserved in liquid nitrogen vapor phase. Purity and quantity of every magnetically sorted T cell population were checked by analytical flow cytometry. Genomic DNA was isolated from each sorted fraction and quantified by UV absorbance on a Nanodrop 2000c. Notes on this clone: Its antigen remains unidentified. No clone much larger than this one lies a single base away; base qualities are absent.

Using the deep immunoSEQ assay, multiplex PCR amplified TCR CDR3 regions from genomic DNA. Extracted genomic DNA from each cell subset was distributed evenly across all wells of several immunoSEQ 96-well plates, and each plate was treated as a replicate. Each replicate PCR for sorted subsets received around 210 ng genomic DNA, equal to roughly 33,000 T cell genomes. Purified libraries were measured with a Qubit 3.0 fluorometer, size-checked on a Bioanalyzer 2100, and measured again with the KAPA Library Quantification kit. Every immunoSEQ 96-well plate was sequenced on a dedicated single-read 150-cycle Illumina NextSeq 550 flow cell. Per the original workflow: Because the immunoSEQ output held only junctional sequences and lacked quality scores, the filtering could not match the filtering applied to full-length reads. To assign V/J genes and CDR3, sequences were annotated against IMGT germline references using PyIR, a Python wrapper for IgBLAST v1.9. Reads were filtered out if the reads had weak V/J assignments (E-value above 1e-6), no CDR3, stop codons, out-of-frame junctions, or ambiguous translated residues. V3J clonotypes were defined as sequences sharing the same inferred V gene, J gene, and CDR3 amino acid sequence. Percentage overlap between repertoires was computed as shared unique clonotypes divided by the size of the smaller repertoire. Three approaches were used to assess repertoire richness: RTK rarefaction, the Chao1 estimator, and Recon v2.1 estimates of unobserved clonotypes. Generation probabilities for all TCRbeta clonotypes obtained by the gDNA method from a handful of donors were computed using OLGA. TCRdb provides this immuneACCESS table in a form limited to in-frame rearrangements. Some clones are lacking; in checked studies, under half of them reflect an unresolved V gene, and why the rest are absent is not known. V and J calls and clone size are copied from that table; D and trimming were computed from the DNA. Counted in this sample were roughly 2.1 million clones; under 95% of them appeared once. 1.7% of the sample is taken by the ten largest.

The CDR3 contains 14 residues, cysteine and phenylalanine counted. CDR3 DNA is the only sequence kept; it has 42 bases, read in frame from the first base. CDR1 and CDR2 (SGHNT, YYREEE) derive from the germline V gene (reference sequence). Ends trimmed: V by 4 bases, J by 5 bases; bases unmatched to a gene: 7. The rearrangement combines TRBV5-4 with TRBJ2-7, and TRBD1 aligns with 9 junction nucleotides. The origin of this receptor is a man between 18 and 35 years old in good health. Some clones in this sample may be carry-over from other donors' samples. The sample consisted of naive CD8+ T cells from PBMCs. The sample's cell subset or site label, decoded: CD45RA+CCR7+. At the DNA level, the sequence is TGTGCCAGCAGCGGAGGGGACAGGGTGAACGAGCAGTACTTC. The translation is CASSGGDRVNEQYF.